This T cell receptor (beta chain) was profiled in a study of breast tumors, draining lymph nodes, adjacent tissues. After removal of 8 bases from V and 4 bases from J, the junction contained 10 bases not matched to a gene. The CDR3 length is 14 residues. Germline V gene sequence: CDR1 MDHEN, CDR2 SYDVKM. In TCRdb, the multiplex PCR reads were re-called with MiXCR into one record per CDR3 protein. This sample carries under 350,000 distinct CDR3 sequences, under 35% of them seen once, and the ten largest clones take 0.85% to 1.3%. Breast cancer patients provided tissue from their axillary draining lymph nodes.

The TCR originated in a female donor with breast cancer. Some clones in this sample may be carry-over from other donors' samples. The sequenced material came from axillary lymph node tissue. The V and J genes are TRBV28 and TRBJ1-2, with TRBD1 identical over 7 bases. CDR3 sequence: CASLIGRGSYGYTF. CDR3 DNA: TGTGCCAGCCTCATTGGCAGGGGGAGCTATGGCTACACCTTC.